The 25 T cell receptor beta chains listed next were all sequenced from one sample in a study of shared clonotypes between healthy human individuals. Profiled with immunoSEQ multiplex PCR; TCRdb holds only in-frame clones, not every one. The table shows about 640,000 clones, with approximately 79% occurring only once. The sample comprised memory CD4+ T cells sorted from blood. Subset denoted: CD45RA-negative fraction. Receptor source: a woman aged 25 to 39 in good health.

The chain combines TRBV25-1 with TRBJ2-5; TRBD2 matches at 10 bases. This CDR3 is built from 14 residues. V trimming: 2 bases; J trimming: 3 bases; junction bases outside the gene matches: 0. Germline CDR1 reads MGHDK; CDR2 reads SYGVNS. CDR3 DNA: TGTGCCAGCAGTGAACTAGCGGGAGAAGAGACCCAGTACTTC. This translates into CASSELAGEETQYF. Full variable domain (rest looked up from reference TRBV25-1 and TRBJ2-5): EADIYQTPRYLVIGTGKKITLECSQTMGHDKMYWYQQDPGMELHLIHYSYGVNSTEKGDLSSESTVSRIRTEHFPLTLESARPSHTSQYLCASSELAGEETQYFGPGTRLLVL.

In this sample, this clone turned up once. The chain employs TRBV18 and TRBJ2-3; 13 bases agree with TRBD2. CDR3 length: 15 residues. Germline loops: CDR1 KGHSH, CDR2 LQKENI. With 4 bases clipped from V and 6 bases from J, the junction kept 4 bases outside the gene matches. Here the CDR3 DNA reads TGTGCCAGCTCACGGACTAGCGGGAGTTCGGATACGCAGTATTTT. It translates to CASSRTSGSSDTQYF.

In DNA, the CDR3 is TGTGCCAGCAGCTTTGGGCAGAAAGAGACCCAGTACTTC. Its translation is CASSFGQKETQYF. The chain is built from TRBV7-9 and TRBJ2-5; no clear D. The V gene's germline CDR1 is SEHNR and CDR2 FQNEAQ (reference sequence). With 3 bases removed from V and 3 bases from J, the gap between germline ends came to 8 bases. The CDR3 loop spans 13 amino acids.

The rearrangement uses TRBV5-1 and TRBJ1-1; D remains ambiguous. There are 15 residues in the CDR3. Germline-derived CDR1 and CDR2 are SGHRS and YFSETQ. The germline V and J ends were trimmed by 4 bases and 5 bases, with 18 bases remaining between them. CDR3 sequence reads: CASSPTGSLGTEAFF. In DNA, the CDR3 is TGCGCCAGCAGCCCAACCGGATCTCTGGGTACTGAAGCTTTCTTT. The entire variable domain, with the rest obtained from reference TRBV5-1 and TRBJ1-1, is as follows: KAGVTQTPRYLIKTRGQQVTLSCSPISGHRSVSWYQQTPGQGLQFLFEYFSETQRNKGNFPGRFSGRQFSNSRSEMNVSTLELGDSALYLCASSPTGSLGTEAFFGQGTRLTVV.

The genes are TRBV19 and TRBJ2-2; 7 nucleotides match TRBD2. The V gene end was trimmed by 6 bases and the J gene end by 5 bases; junction bases not matched to a gene: 9. Germline V gene sequence: CDR1 LNHDA, CDR2 SQIVND (reference sequence). The CDR3 has 15 residues. The CDR3 DNA is TGTGCCAGTAGCCGGGGGGATTATAAAACCGGGGAGCTGTTTTTT. It codes for CASSRGDYKTGELFF.

The V call is TRBV5-1, the J call TRBJ2-3; D not resolved. The CDR3 runs 12 residues. Per germline, CDR1 SGHRS and CDR2 YFSETQ. Trimming took 6 bases from V and 4 from J, leaving 9 bases between them. The DNA of the CDR3 is TGCGCCAGCAAAAAGGGTGCAGATACGCAGTATTTT. Protein sequence: CASKKGADTQYF. The full variable domain, in which reference TRBV5-1 and TRBJ2-3 provide the parts outside the CDR3, is KAGVTQTPRYLIKTRGQQVTLSCSPISGHRSVSWYQQTPGQGLQFLFEYFSETQRNKGNFPGRFSGRQFSNSRSEMNVSTLELGDSALYLCASKKGADTQYFGPGTRLTVL.

V gene TRBV19 combines with J gene TRBJ1-2; D uncertain. This CDR3 has 16 residues. Trimming took 2 bases from V and 3 from J, leaving 16 bases between them. Germline lookup yields CDR1 LNHDA and CDR2 SQIVND (reference sequence). The CDR3 loop is CASSIQASWNHYGYTF. The CDR3 coding sequence is TGTGCCAGTAGTATACAAGCGAGTTGGAACCACTATGGCTACACCTTC.

The chain joins TRBV19 to TRBJ2-1, with TRBD2 identical over 8 bases. The germline V gene encodes CDR1 LNHDA and CDR2 SQIVND (reference sequence). The trim removed 2 bases at V and 0 bases at J, leaving 3 bases unmatched. The CDR3 consists of 16 residues. CDR3 sequence reads: CASSILAGTSYNEQFF. Here the CDR3 DNA reads TGTGCCAGTAGTATATTAGCGGGAACCTCCTACAATGAGCAGTTCTTC.

The chain employs TRBV11-2 and TRBJ2-7, with 7 nucleotides matching TRBD2. The length of the CDR3 is 18 residues. CDR1 is SGHAT, CDR2 FQNNGV, per germline. Unmatched junction bases numbered 16, after V lost 2 bases and J lost 3 bases. For the CDR3, the DNA is TGTGCCAGCAGCTTAAGGGCCCTGTGGAGTCGGGGGGACTACGAGCAGTACTTC. Amino acids: CASSLRALWSRGDYEQYF. Drawing the rest from reference TRBV11-2 and TRBJ2-7, the complete variable domain is EAGVAQSPRYKIIEKRQSVAFWCNPISGHATLYWYQQILGQGPKLLIQFQNNGVVDDSQLPKDRFSAERLKGVDSTLKIQPAKLEDSAVYLCASSLRALWSRGDYEQYFGPGTRLTVT.

This sequence joins TRBV27 and TRBJ2-7; 12 bases line up with TRBD2. The ends lost 5 bases at V and 4 bases at J; junction bases unmatched: 3. Germline V CDR1 and CDR2: MNHEY, SMNVEV (reference sequence). The CDR3 runs 14 residues. The CDR3 protein is CASSILAGGYEQYF. In nucleotides, the CDR3 is TGTGCCAGCAGTATACTAGCGGGAGGTTACGAGCAGTACTTC.

In this sample, this clone turned up once. This chain connects TRBV4-1 to TRBJ1-1; D perhaps matches TRBD1 (5 bases). Germline V CDR1 and CDR2: MGHRA, YSYEKL. The CDR3 consists of 13 residues. Trimming pared 1 base from V and 4 bases from J, leaving 7 bases between. CDR3 sequence: CASSQGGFTEAFF. CDR3 bases: TGCGCCAGCAGCCAAGGGGGGTTCACTGAAGCTTTCTTT.

This chain links TRBV7-9 with TRBJ2-1; D perhaps matches TRBD2 (5 bases). Trimming removed 6 bases at V and 7 bases at J, with 13 bases between. Germline V gene data show CDR1 as SEHNR and CDR2 as FQNEAQ (reference sequence). The CDR3 loop spans 13 amino acids. The CDR3 nucleotides read TGTGCCAGCAGAGGCGGGCCATCGAATGAGCAGTTCTTC. It encodes CASRGGPSNEQFF. Full variable domain (missing parts from reference TRBV7-9 and TRBJ2-1): DTGVSQNPRHKITKRGQNVTFRCDPISEHNRLYWYRQTLGQGPEFLTYFQNEAQLEKSRLLSDRFSAERPKGSFSTLEIQRTEQGDSAMYLCASRGGPSNEQFFGPGTRLTVL.

With respect to this clone: Different DNA sequences within this sample yield the same CDR3. The chain employs TRBV7-9 and TRBJ2-7; a possible D gene is TRBD2 (5 bases). The CDR3 loop spans 12 amino acids. Per the germline V gene, CDR1 is SEHNR and CDR2 is FQNEAQ (reference sequence). Trimming stripped 2 bases from V and 7 bases from J, with 9 bases between. CDR3 sequence (DNA): TGTGCCAGCAGCTTATCGGCGGGTGAGCAGTACTTC. This encodes CASSLSAGEQYF. Together with reference TRBV7-9 and TRBJ2-7, the CDR3 gives the full variable domain: DTGVSQNPRHKITKRGQNVTFRCDPISEHNRLYWYRQTLGQGPEFLTYFQNEAQLEKSRLLSDRFSAERPKGSFSTLEIQRTEQGDSAMYLCASSLSAGEQYFGPGTRLTVT.

The V call is TRBV27, the J call TRBJ1-2, with a weak D call TRBD1 (6 bases). In germline, CDR1 is MNHEY, CDR2 SMNVEV (reference sequence). Trimming pared 6 bases from V and 0 bases from J, leaving 14 bases between. This CDR3 spans 15 amino acids. The CDR3 region is CASRSTGQANYGYTF. The CDR3 bases are TGTGCCAGCAGATCGACAGGACAAGCTAACTATGGCTACACCTTC.

The DNA for the CDR3 is TGTGCCAGCAGCTTCGGGGTCTCCACAGATACGCAGTATTTT. Amino acid sequence: CASSFGVSTDTQYF. The rearrangement joins TRBV5-4 to TRBJ2-3, with D tentatively TRBD2 (5 bases). V was cut by 2 bases and J by 2 bases, with 9 bases left in between. Germline V gene lookup returns CDR1 SGHNT and CDR2 YYREEE (reference sequence). The CDR3 is made up of 14 amino acids.

The chain combines TRBV6-6 with TRBJ1-2, with 7 bases identical to TRBD1. CDR1 and CDR2 from the germline V gene are MNHNY and SVGAGI (reference sequence). Trimming cost V 5 bases and J 3 bases; bases outside gene matches: 9. This CDR3 has 15 amino acids. The CDR3 sequence: CASSHDRVGDYGYTF. CDR3 coding DNA: TGTGCCAGCAGTCATGACAGGGTAGGAGACTATGGCTACACCTTC.

This chain links TRBV5-1 with TRBJ1-4; a weak D match, TRBD1 (5 bases). The CDR3 spans 15 residues. V dropped 4 bases and J dropped 5 bases, with 15 bases sitting between them. CDR1 and CDR2 from the germline V gene are SGHRS and YFSETQ. The CDR3: CASSPGRDLNEKLFF. The CDR3 DNA is TGCGCCAGCAGCCCCGGACGGGACTTAAATGAAAAACTGTTTTTT.

The chain carries TRBV19 and TRBJ2-1; TRBD1 or TRBD2 may be the D gene (5 bases each). CDR3 size: 13 residues. The germline gives CDR1 LNHDA, CDR2 SQIVND (reference sequence). V was clipped by 5 bases and J by 9 bases, with 14 bases between them. The DNA of the CDR3 is TGTGCCAGTAGTTGGCAGGGACCTAGTGAGCAGTTCTTC. Protein product: CASSWQGPSEQFF.

The V and J genes are TRBV2 and TRBJ1-4; the D is unclear. V was cut by 6 bases and J by 0 bases, with 5 bases left in between. Germline CDR1 SNHLY, CDR2 FYNNEI. The CDR3 consists of 13 residues. The CDR3 sequence: CASRQTTNEKLFF. CDR3 DNA sequence: TGTGCCAGCAGGCAGACAACTAATGAAAAACTGTTTTTT.

This clone is a singleton in its sample. This chain links TRBV7-4 with TRBJ2-7; D is possibly TRBD2 (5 bases). V shed 4 bases and J shed 0 bases, with 10 bases lying between them. The CDR3 has 14 amino acids. Germline V gene sequence: CDR1 SGHVT, CDR2 SQSDAQ. The CDR3 nucleotides are TGTGCCAGCAGCTGGGCGGGCAGCTCCTACGAGCAGTACTTC. Its protein is CASSWAGSSYEQYF.

CDR3 region: CASSLDRARPQHF. In nucleotides, the CDR3 is TGTGCCAGCAGTTTGGACAGGGCTAGGCCCCAGCATTTT. The chain joins TRBV28 to TRBJ1-5; TRBD1 aligns across 8 bases. V dropped 3 bases and J dropped 9; count of bases not matched to a gene: 4. This CDR3 is built from 13 residues. Germline lookup yields CDR1 MDHEN and CDR2 SYDVKM.

The rearrangement uses TRBV28 and TRBJ2-2; the D gene is possibly TRBD1 (6 bases). Deletions cut 4 bases from V and 4 bases from J, with 16 bases between. The length of the CDR3 is 16 residues. Germline CDR1 MDHEN, CDR2 SYDVKM. The CDR3 here is CASSSFSGGVTGELFF. CDR3 DNA sequence: TGTGCCAGCAGTTCCTTCAGTGGGGGCGTCACCGGGGAGCTGTTTTTT.

The chain employs TRBV10-3 and TRBJ2-1; D is undetermined. V gave up 0 bases and J gave up 8 bases, with 14 bases separating them. CDR1 ENHRY and CDR2 SYGVKD come from the germline V gene. This CDR3 is built from 15 residues. CDR3: CAISESKAWVYEQFF. In nucleotides, the CDR3 is TGTGCCATCAGTGAGTCGAAGGCTTGGGTCTATGAGCAGTTCTTC.

This clone has only one observation. This chain connects TRBV5-6 to TRBJ2-7; 8 nucleotides align to TRBD1. From germline, CDR1 is SGHDT and CDR2 YYEEEE. J was trimmed by 6 bases and V by 2 bases; bases with no gene match: 4. CDR3 length: 13 amino acids. The chain's CDR3 is CASSFRTGIEQYF. In DNA, the CDR3 is TGTGCCAGCAGCTTCCGGACAGGGATCGAGCAGTACTTC.

Points on this clone: A much bigger clone sits one base away, suggesting this may be a read error. This sequence joins TRBV11-2 and TRBJ2-1, with 7 bases aligning to TRBD1. Germline V CDR1 and CDR2: SGHAT, FQNNGV. The J segment lost 5 bases and the V segment lost 5 bases, leaving 3 bases of the junction unmatched. CDR3 length: 13 amino acids. CDR3 DNA sequence: TGTGCCAGCAGCCCGGGACAGAACAATGAGCAGTTCTTC. As protein: CASSPGQNNEQFF.